In this sample, the clone carrying this TCR beta chain turned up many times. Antigen: not known. TCRdb redid the calling of the 5' RACE reads with MiXCR, one entry per CDR3 protein. The sample lists about 580,000 distinct CDR3 sequences, less than 20% occurring once. CDR1 and CDR2 (germline): LNHNV, YYDKDF (reference sequence). V dropped 4 bases and J dropped 3 bases, with 16 bases sitting between them. The CDR3 spans 15 residues. This record belongs to a study of T cells after yellow fever vaccination. Study conclusions and caveats: A small proportion of clonotypes was detected in both the CD4 and CD8 compartments. Booster samples showed a return of most primary-vaccination clones (under 97% CD4, 70% to 90% CD8).

The clonotype comes from a man between 18 and 29 years old who received the YFV17D yellow fever vaccine. The source was PBMCs, collected less than 6 days after the first yellow fever vaccination. The V and J genes are TRBV15 and TRBJ2-7, with a tentative D call TRBD2 (6 bases). CDR3 protein: CATSTDRGGGYEQYF. CDR3 bases: TGTGCCACCAGCACGGATCGGGGAGGTGGCTACGAGCAGTACTTC.